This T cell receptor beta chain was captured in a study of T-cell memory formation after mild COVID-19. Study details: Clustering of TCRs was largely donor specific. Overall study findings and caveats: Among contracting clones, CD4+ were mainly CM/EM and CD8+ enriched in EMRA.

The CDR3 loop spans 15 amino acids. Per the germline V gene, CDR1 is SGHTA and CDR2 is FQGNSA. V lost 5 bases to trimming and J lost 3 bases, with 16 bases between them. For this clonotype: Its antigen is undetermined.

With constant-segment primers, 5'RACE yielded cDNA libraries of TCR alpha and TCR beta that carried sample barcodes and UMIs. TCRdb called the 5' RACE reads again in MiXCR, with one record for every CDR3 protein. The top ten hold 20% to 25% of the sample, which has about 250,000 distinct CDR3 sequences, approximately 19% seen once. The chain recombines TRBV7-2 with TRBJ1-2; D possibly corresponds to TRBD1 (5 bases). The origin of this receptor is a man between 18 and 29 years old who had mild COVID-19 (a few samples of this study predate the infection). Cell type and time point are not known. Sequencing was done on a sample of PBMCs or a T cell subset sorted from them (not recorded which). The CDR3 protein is CASSPELGVYYGYTF. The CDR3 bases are TGTGCCAGCAGCCCCGAGTTGGGGGTGTACTATGGCTACACCTTC.